This section outlines one TCR beta chain sequence together with its context. This clone was seen a handful of times. It has no known antigen specificity. Qualities for individual bases were not recorded, and no much larger clone is one base off. The CDR3 holds 15 amino acids from the cysteine to the phenylalanine. CDR3 DNA only is kept here, 45 bases in frame from base 1. The V end loses 2 bases and the J end loses 3 bases, and a stretch of 10 bases separates them. CDR1 and CDR2 were assigned from the germline V gene as MGHDK and SYGVNS. The data derive from a study of blood T cell repertoires in COVID-19 (dated by TCRdb to 2020 to 2021). Broadly, across the study: Collaborator samples came from the United States, Italy and Spain and covered acute and convalescent phases of COVID-19. The prospective study material was composed of cDNA or gDNA derived from T cells, B-cell-depleted T cells, or PBMCs. Deeply sampled blood TCRbeta repertoires from subjects exposed to, actively infected with, or recovered from COVID-19 were included in the dataset. A freely available public database, intended as a resource for researchers studying the immune response to SARS-CoV-2, is where the repertoires were released. The samples were drawn from the first 160 participants of the ongoing ImmuneRACE study and from 1,254 subjects provided by 6 global collaborators. Sample metadata almost always included a de-identified subject ID, COVID-19 status, age in years and sex. Where available, HLA class I and class II types were taken from metadata supplied by the sample provider and were not determined by assay-based typing.

TCRbeta CDR3 regions were amplified from genomic DNA using the immunoSEQ Assay, a bias-controlled multiplex PCR. Per the authors' processing: Nucleated cell counts per sample were estimated from amplification of reference gene primers within the assay. Sequence reads were collapsed and filtered to measure the absolute abundance of every unique TCRbeta CDR3 rearrangement. For each sample, productive Simpson clonality was calculated as the square root of Simpson's diversity index across productive rearrangements. TCRdb obtained this table from immuneACCESS and retained in-frame rearrangements with V and J assigned. These tables miss some clones; where compared with another copy, unresolved V genes account for less than half of the shortfall, and the remainder is unexplained. That table gives V, J and clone size, and the DNA gave D and trimming. The sample table records a few hundred thousand clones; roughly 86% of these occur just once. Together, the top ten hold around 0.78% of the sample.

What the research found in general, with its limitations: The quantity of clinical and demographic metadata differed by source and by participant and was supplied without curation.

Each collaborating institution followed its own protocols to collect whole blood in K2EDTA tubes. For TCRbeta analysis, collaborators shipped samples in one of three forms: frozen whole blood, isolated PBMCs, or DNA extracted from either of those sample types. Recombination joined TRBV25-1 with TRBJ1-4; a tentative D match to TRBD1 spans 6 bases. The TCR was taken from a woman aged 25 to 39 with acute or convalescent COVID-19. The sequencing input was peripheral blood. Here is the DNA: TGTGCCAGCAGTGAACACAAGGGGGCTAATGAAAAACTGTTTTTT. This codes for CASSEHKGANEKLFF.